This is a list of T cell receptor beta chains from one sample in a study of cytomegalovirus exposure and HLA in healthy donors. Generated by immunoSEQ multiplex PCR, the TCRdb table keeps only in-frame clones and is missing some. The data contain about 170,000 clones, roughly 70% of them seen just once; the ten biggest clones take up around 1.5%. The sample taken for sequencing was PBMCs. Receptors originate from a girl aged 10 to 17 in good health and CMV-seronegative. Both conserved end residues are part of each CDR3. The order of the fields is J gene, V gene, CDR3 length, clone size, D gene, CDR3 DNA, CDR3 protein. D genes are given only for firm matches. Clone size appears in some rows only: once, few, many, or a class for an expanded clone.

>TRBJ2-7|TRBV4-2|21|few|TRBD2
TGTGCCAGCAGCCTCCGCTCCGGGACTAGCGGGTCTCATTGGGCCTCCTACGAGCAGTACTTC
CASSLRSGTSGSHWASYEQYF
>TRBJ1-4|TRBV30|13|NA|TRBD1
TGTGCCTGGGCGACAGGGGCAAGTCCAAAACTGTTTTTT
CAWATGASPKLFF
>TRBJ2-7|TRBV12-5|14|NA|TRBD1
TGTGCTAGTGCCGAGGGACAGGCCGACTACGAGCAGTACTTC
CASAEGQADYEQYF
>TRBJ2-5|TRBV7-9|13|NA|NA
TGTGCCAGCAGCTTCATTGGAGAAGAGACCCAGTACTTC
CASSFIGEETQYF
>TRBJ1-6|TRBV6-1|16|NA|NA
TGTGCCAGCAGTGGATTGAACACCGTAAATAATTCACCCCTCCACTTT
CASSGLNTVNNSPLHF
>TRBJ2-7|TRBV27|13|NA|NA
TGTGCCAGCTCCCGGGGTTACTCCTACGAGCAGTACTTC
CASSRGYSYEQYF
>TRBJ1-2|TRBV5-8|16|few|NA
TGTGCCAGCAGCTCCCCCAAAGGCAGGCTCCTTTATGGCTACACCTTC
CASSSPKGRLLYGYTF
>TRBJ2-3|TRBV6-5|11|NA|NA
TGTGCCAGCAGTTTACAAGATACGCAGTATTTT
CASSLQDTQYF
>TRBJ2-1|TRBV18|16|few|TRBD2
TGTGCCAGCTCACGGGAACCGGGACTAGGTAGCAATGAGCAGTTCTTC
CASSREPGLGSNEQFF
>TRBJ2-7|TRBV4-2|16|NA|TRBD1
TGTGCCAGCAGCCAAGATCAGGGGACAGGGGGCTACGAGCAGTACTTC
CASSQDQGTGGYEQYF
>TRBJ2-5|TRBV10-3|13|NA|NA
TGTGCCATCAGTGAGGAACTAGGGGAGACCCAGTACTTC
CAISEELGETQYF
>TRBJ1-2|TRBV5-1|14|NA|NA
TGCGCCAGCAGCTTGGACGGGGGGCCGGGCGGCTACACCTTC
CASSLDGGPGGYTF
>TRBJ2-7|TRBV6-1|14|NA|NA
TGTGCCAGCAGTTGGACTGACAACTCCTACGAGCAGTACTTC
CASSWTDNSYEQYF
>TRBJ1-1|TRBV5-1|13|NA|NA
TGCGCCAGCAGCTCAATTCAGGGGACTGAAGCTTTCTTT
CASSSIQGTEAFF
>TRBJ1-6|TRBV6-1|12|NA|NA
TGTGCCGGGGGGTGGGGGGATTCACCCCTCCACTTT
CAGGWGDSPLHF
>TRBJ2-2|TRBV9|14|NA|NA
TGTGCCAGCAGCGTAACAGTTAACACCGGGGAGCTGTTTTTT
CASSVTVNTGELFF
>TRBJ1-1|TRBV6-5|12|once|TRBD1
TGTGCCAGCAGTCGACAGGGGATTGAAGCTTTCTTT
CASSRQGIEAFF
>TRBJ2-7|TRBV2|13|NA|NA
TGTGCCAGCAGTGAGCGAGACAGCTACGAGCAGTACTTC
CASSERDSYEQYF
>TRBJ2-5|TRBV5-1|13|few|NA
TGCGCCAGCAGCGGAGGAGTCCAAGAGACCCAGTACTTC
CASSGGVQETQYF
>TRBJ2-1|TRBV7-9|14|NA|NA
TGTGCCAGCAGTCTATCGACTCCCGAAAATGAGCAGTTCTTC
CASSLSTPENEQFF
>TRBJ2-7|TRBV5-1|13|NA|TRBD1
TGCGCCAGCACCCGACAGGGGCTGGCCGAGCAGTACTTC
CASTRQGLAEQYF